This T cell receptor (beta chain) appears in the sequencing data of a study of post-analysis software for immune sequencing data. Trimming removed 4 bases from V and 0 bases from J; junction bases left unmatched: 8. The CDR3 is 15 amino acids. Germline loops: CDR1 SQVTM, CDR2 ANQGSEA. Notes on this clonotype: The antigen remains unidentified.

Whole-study results and caveats: Patients carried a few TRBV segments more frequently than controls did, and TRBV5-6, TRBV5-1 and TRBV20-1 were among them.

Tagging with unique molecular identifiers was a feature of the TCR beta cDNA libraries. MiXCR was run by TCRdb on the PCR reads, yielding one entry per CDR3 protein. Counted here are around 700,000 distinct CDR3 sequences, 59% occurring once; the ten biggest clones make up about 11%. The chain employs TRBV29-1 and TRBJ2-7; 8 nucleotides align to TRBD2. Sequencing input: blood. This sequence originates from a girl aged 2 to 9 with multiple sclerosis. This CDR3 is CSVVPTSARSYEQYF. CDR3 nucleotides: TGCAGCGTTGTACCGACTAGCGCACGCTCCTACGAGCAGTACTTC.